These 24 T cell receptor beta chains share one sample of origin, sequenced in a study of blood T cells in healthy people across ages (dated by TCRdb to between 2015 and 2017). Receptor libraries were prepared by 5' RACE. For sequencing, an Illumina HiSeq 2500 was employed. A second PCR of roughly 6 to 12 cycles was performed with a sample-barcoded 5' primer and a J-beta primer mix. Using fastp trimming at Q25 and MiXCR clonotype assembly, TCRdb reanalyzed the public sequencing data and kept in-frame beta chains. Rows matching on CDR3 protein sequence are summarized as one entry with the most common DNA and genes. The sample table holds roughly 730,000 distinct CDR3 sequences, of which roughly three fifths were seen once. The ten top clones hold approximately 24% of the sample. Input material: blood. All receptors derive from a man aged 40-50 years in good health.

In its sample, this clonotype was seen a few times. This chain uses TRBV20-1 with TRBJ2-3; D is unresolved. V lost 0 bases and J lost 3, with 13 bases in between. CDR1 and CDR2 (germline): DFQATT, SNEGSKA (reference sequence). This CDR3 has 15 residues. This CDR3 is CSARDLVISTDTQYF. The CDR3 coding sequence is TGCAGTGCTAGAGACCTAGTTATCTCGACAGATACGCAGTATTTT.

This clonotype was detected a few times. This sequence joins TRBV6-2 or TRBV6-3 and TRBJ2-5; 9 nucleotides line up with TRBD1. The germline V gene encodes CDR1 MNHEY and CDR2 SVGEGT. V trimming: 0 bases; J trimming: 0 bases; junction bases outside the gene matches: 2. This CDR3 contains 16 residues. The CDR3 DNA reads as TGTGCCAGCAGTTACTCGGGGACAGGGAACCAAGAGACCCAGTACTTC. This codes for CASSYSGTGNQETQYF.

This chain uses TRBV30 with TRBJ2-1; D may be TRBD1 (5 bases). Trimming shortened V by 1 base and J by 2 bases, and 9 bases separated the two germline ends. Germline CDR1 and CDR2: GTSNPN and SVGIG (reference sequence). The CDR3 sequence is 14 residues long. In DNA form, the CDR3 reads TGTGCCTGGAGTGATCAGGGTGCCTACAATGAGCAGTTCTTC. It yields the protein CAWSDQGAYNEQFF. The complete variable domain, with remaining parts taken from reference TRBV30 and TRBJ2-1, reads SQTIHQWPATLVQPVGSPLSLECTVEGTSNPNLYWYRQAAGRGLQLLFYSVGIGQISSEVPQNLSASRPQDRQFILSSKKLLLSDSGFYLCAWSDQGAYNEQFFGPGTRLTVL.

This sequence joins TRBV6-1 and TRBJ2-3; 9 bases fit TRBD2. The V gene's germline CDR1 is MNHNS and CDR2 SASEGT. The trim removed 6 bases at V and 6 bases at J, leaving 13 bases unmatched. The CDR3 is made up of 16 amino acids. The CDR3 nucleotides are TGTGCCAGCAGCCCCTTGACTAGCGGAAGGGGGGATACGCAGTATTTT. Its translation: CASSPLTSGRGDTQYF.

DNA of the CDR3: TGTGCCAGCAGCTTAGTACCGGGAGGGGGGTACAATGAGCAGTTCTTC. Its protein is CASSLVPGGGYNEQFF. The chain uses TRBV7-2 and TRBJ2-1; TRBD2 agrees at 8 bases. V lost 1 base and J lost 4; bases outside the gene matches: 6. The CDR3 loop spans 16 amino acids. Germline-derived CDR1 and CDR2 are SGHTA and FQGNSA.

The chain couples TRBV24-1 to TRBJ2-3, with TRBD1 as a possible D gene (6 bases). V lost 5 bases and J 3 bases, leaving 14 bases between the germline ends. Per the germline V gene, CDR1 is KGHDR and CDR2 is SFDVKD. The CDR3 extends over 15 amino acids. The CDR3 here is CATSATGHQTDTQYF. CDR3 coding DNA: TGTGCCACCAGTGCCACGGGACACCAAACAGATACGCAGTATTTT.

This clonotype was seen only once. A read error is possible here, since a much larger clone lies one base away. This chain links TRBV20-1 with TRBJ2-7, with 12 positions matching TRBD2. Trimming cost V 2 bases and J 7 bases; bases outside gene matches: 15. Germline V gene sequence: CDR1 DFQATT, CDR2 SNEGSKA (reference sequence). This CDR3 is 17 amino acids long. Here the CDR3 DNA reads TGCAGTGCTAGATTCCAAGAATGGACTAGCGGGAAGGATGAGCAGTACTTC. Protein product: CSARFQEWTSGKDEQYF.

This chain uses TRBV20-1 with TRBJ1-6; D is unresolved. Germline V lookup: CDR1 DFQATT, CDR2 SNEGSKA (reference sequence). The CDR3 is 13 residues long. V was cut by 3 bases and J by 7 bases, with 10 bases left in between. The CDR3 protein is CSASAASNSPLHF. The CDR3 DNA reads as TGCAGTGCTAGTGCGGCCTCCAATTCACCCCTCCACTTT.

For the CDR3, the DNA is TGCGCCAGCATTCGAGTGATCTTTAATCAGCCCCAGCATTTT. As protein: CASIRVIFNQPQHF. The rearrangement joins TRBV5-1 to TRBJ1-5; unclear D gene. Germline V lookup: CDR1 SGHRS, CDR2 YFSETQ. There are 14 residues in the CDR3. Trimming removed 6 bases at V and 4 bases at J, with 14 bases between. Filled out from reference TRBV5-1 and TRBJ1-5, the complete variable domain reads KAGVTQTPRYLIKTRGQQVTLSCSPISGHRSVSWYQQTPGQGLQFLFEYFSETQRNKGNFPGRFSGRQFSNSRSEMNVSTLELGDSALYLCASIRVIFNQPQHFGDGTRLSIL.

The chain uses TRBV11-2 and TRBJ2-7; no definite D call. The germline V gene encodes CDR1 SGHAT and CDR2 FQNNGV. This CDR3 spans 13 amino acids. The V end lost 5 bases, the J end lost 3 bases, and 11 bases lay between the germline ends. CDR3 in amino acids: CASSPSLVYEQYF. The CDR3 nucleotides are TGTGCCAGCAGCCCCTCCTTGGTCTACGAGCAGTACTTC.

Note on this clonotype: Compared with germline, one end of the junction differs, possibly owing to a read error. The chain uses TRBV7-9 and TRBJ1-2; TRBD1 matches 9 bases. Looked up from germline, CDR1 is SEHNR and CDR2 is FQNEAQ (reference sequence). CDR3 size: 15 residues. DNA for the CDR3: TGTGCCGGCAGCCGCGGACAGGGGCCGTTCTATGGCTACACCTTC. Its protein product is CAGSRGQGPFYGYTF.

The rearrangement joins TRBV19 to TRBJ1-5; tentative D call: TRBD1 (6 bases). V dropped 1 base and J dropped 0 bases, with 13 bases sitting between them. The CDR3 consists of 17 residues. Per germline, CDR1 LNHDA and CDR2 SQIVND (reference sequence). The CDR3 nucleotides read TGTGCCAGTAGTATAGCTGCGGGGGCGTATAGCAATCAGCCCCAGCATTTT. Translated: CASSIAAGAYSNQPQHF.

This chain connects TRBV6-1 to TRBJ2-7; D is perhaps TRBD1 (6 bases). This CDR3 has 15 residues. Trimming left V 4 bases short and J 6 bases short, with 19 bases between. Germline loops: CDR1 MNHNS, CDR2 SASEGT. The CDR3 DNA reads TGTGCCAGCAGTGGCTCACGGACAGTGGGTGCCGAGCAGTACTTC. Encoded protein: CASSGSRTVGAEQYF.

This chain connects TRBV7-3 to TRBJ2-3, with 7 bases aligning to TRBD1. The germline CDR1 and CDR2 sequences are SGHTA and FQGTGA. This CDR3 spans 15 amino acids. V gave up 5 bases and J gave up 0 bases; unmatched junction bases: 5. CDR3 region: CASSASGQSTDTQYF. CDR3 in DNA: TGTGCCAGCAGCGCCTCGGGACAGAGCACAGATACGCAGTATTTT.

The chain uses TRBV13 and TRBJ2-1, with D uncertain. With 7 bases removed from V and 8 bases from J, the gap between germline ends came to 27 bases. The CDR3 has 17 residues. The germline V gene has CDR1 PRHDT and CDR2 FYEKMQ (reference sequence). DNA of the CDR3: TGTGCCAGCAACCCGCCACCAATCTTAGGTTCGTTCGATGAGCAGTTCTTC. Translating gives CASNPPPILGSFDEQFF. The whole variable domain, filled in from reference TRBV13 and TRBJ2-1, reads AAGVIQSPRHLIKEKRETATLKCYPIPRHDTVYWYQQGPGQDPQFLISFYEKMQSDKGSIPDRFSAQQFSDYHSELNMSSLELGDSALYFCASNPPPILGSFDEQFFGPGTRLTVL.

The chain recombines TRBV27 with TRBJ1-6; no definite D call. The germline V gene encodes CDR1 MNHEY and CDR2 SMNVEV (reference sequence). This CDR3 is 15 amino acids long. The V gene lost 2 bases and the J gene lost 4 bases, with 9 bases spanning the gap. This chain's CDR3 is CASSLSNGYNSPLHF. The CDR3 nucleotides read TGTGCCAGCAGTTTAAGCAACGGTTATAATTCACCCCTCCACTTT.

The rearrangement joins TRBV5-1 to TRBJ2-4, with a possible D match to TRBD2 (6 bases). Deletions cut 5 bases from V and 0 bases from J, with 18 bases between. The CDR3 loop spans 17 amino acids. Germline V gene sequence: CDR1 SGHRS, CDR2 YFSETQ. This chain's CDR3 is CASSYGGLNLAKNIQYF. DNA of the CDR3: TGCGCCAGCAGTTACGGGGGTTTGAATTTAGCCAAAAACATTCAGTACTTC. The variable domain in full, completed from reference TRBV5-1 and TRBJ2-4, reads KAGVTQTPRYLIKTRGQQVTLSCSPISGHRSVSWYQQTPGQGLQFLFEYFSETQRNKGNFPGRFSGRQFSNSRSEMNVSTLELGDSALYLCASSYGGLNLAKNIQYFGAGTRLSVL.

This clonotype has only a few counts. The chain employs TRBV20-1 and TRBJ2-1; 8 bases fit TRBD2. After removal of 1 base from V and 8 bases from J, the junction contained 13 bases not matched to a gene. The CDR3 has 16 amino acids. Germline V gene sequence: CDR1 DFQATT, CDR2 SNEGSKA (reference sequence). The CDR3: CSARGAETGGGHEQFF. The DNA of the CDR3 is TGCAGTGCTAGAGGGGCCGAAACGGGAGGGGGTCATGAGCAGTTCTTC.

J is TRBJ2-6 and V is TRBV3-1, with D unclear. Germline values: CDR1 LGHDT, CDR2 YNNKEL (reference sequence). The CDR3 has 14 residues. Trimming pared 5 bases from V and 1 base from J, leaving 6 bases between. The CDR3 region is CASSRRSGANVLTF. The CDR3, as DNA: TGTGCCAGCAGCAGAAGGTCTGGGGCCAACGTCCTGACTTTC.

This chain links TRBV27 with TRBJ2-4, with D unresolved. TRBJ2-7 matches the DNA end more closely, so the J call is doubtful. Germline V gene data show CDR1 as MNHEY and CDR2 as SMNVEV (reference sequence). The CDR3 sequence is 14 residues long. The CDR3 sequence is CASSLTDGAYEQYF. CDR3 nucleotide sequence: TGTGCCAGCAGTCTCACGGACGGAGCCTACGAGCAGTACTTC.

Note on this clonotype: One end of the junction varies from germline; a read error may be responsible. The CDR3 sequence: CSASVANTGEPFF. The CDR3 DNA reads as TGCAGCGCCTCTGTAGCGAACACCGGGGAGCCGTTTTTT. The rearrangement links TRBV29-1 to TRBJ2-2, with D possibly matching TRBD2 (5 bases). The germline V gene has CDR1 SQVTM and CDR2 ANQGSEA. The CDR3 length is 13 residues.

The chain links TRBV14 to TRBJ1-6, with 11 bases fitting TRBD1. CDR1 and CDR2 from the germline V gene are SGHDN and FVKESK. V gave up 5 bases and J gave up 9 bases; unmatched junction bases: 6. The CDR3 spans 15 residues. This CDR3 reads CASSSDGTGGSPLHF. The DNA for the CDR3 is TGTGCCAGCAGCTCCGACGGGACAGGGGGTTCACCCCTCCACTTT. Full variable domain (outside the CDR3, taken from reference TRBV14 and TRBJ1-6): EAGVTQFPSHSVIEKGQTVTLRCDPISGHDNLYWYRRVMGKEIKFLLHFVKESKQDESGMPNNRFLAERTGGTYSTLKVQPAELEDSGVYFCASSSDGTGGSPLHFGNGTRLTVT.

The V call is TRBV20-1, the J call TRBJ2-1; D call uncertain. V shed 1 base and J shed 15 bases, with 16 bases lying between them. From germline, CDR1 is DFQATT and CDR2 SNEGSKA (reference sequence). The CDR3 length is 12 residues. CDR3 DNA sequence: TGCAGTGCTAGAGGTCCTGTGGGGATACTGTTCTTC. Residues: CSARGPVGILFF.

The chain combines TRBV4-3 with TRBJ2-3; maybe TRBD1 (5 bases). CDR1 is LGHNA and CDR2 is YSLEER in the germline V gene. The CDR3 contains 13 residues. Trimming took 0 bases from V and 5 from J, leaving 6 bases between them. The CDR3 region has the DNA TGCGCCAGCAGCCAAGAAAGGGGAGATACGCAGTATTTT. It is translated as CASSQERGDTQYF.